The sequence of this T cell receptor (beta chain) was determined in a study of Ad26.COV2.S vaccination and SARS-CoV-2 variants. Trimming took 2 bases from V and 7 from J, leaving 29 bases between them. Germline V gene lookup returns CDR1 LNHNV and CDR2 YYDKDF (reference sequence). This CDR3 is built from 19 residues. The method was immunoSEQ multiplex PCR; TCRdb's version includes in-frame clones alone and lacks a portion of them. The sample shows about 350,000 clones, 90% to 95% of them seen only once. As concerns this clone: Its antigen is not identified.

Findings of the study overall: Reports say spike-specific CD8+ and CD4+ T cell responses covered substantial breadth after vaccination. Vaccine and placebo recipients had similar non-spike TCR breadth. Estimates derived from TCR breadth and depth analyses may have underestimated total T cell responses.

The clonotype was recovered from a human donor who had recovered from COVID-19. The material was peripheral blood, obtained after recovery from COVID-19. V gene TRBV15 combines with J gene TRBJ1-1; maybe TRBD1 (6 bases). The CDR3 spells CATSRSWEGGGLPGSEAFF. The CDR3, as DNA: TGTGCCACCAGCAGATCCTGGGAGGGGGGAGGCCTTCCGGGTAGTGAAGCTTTCTTT.